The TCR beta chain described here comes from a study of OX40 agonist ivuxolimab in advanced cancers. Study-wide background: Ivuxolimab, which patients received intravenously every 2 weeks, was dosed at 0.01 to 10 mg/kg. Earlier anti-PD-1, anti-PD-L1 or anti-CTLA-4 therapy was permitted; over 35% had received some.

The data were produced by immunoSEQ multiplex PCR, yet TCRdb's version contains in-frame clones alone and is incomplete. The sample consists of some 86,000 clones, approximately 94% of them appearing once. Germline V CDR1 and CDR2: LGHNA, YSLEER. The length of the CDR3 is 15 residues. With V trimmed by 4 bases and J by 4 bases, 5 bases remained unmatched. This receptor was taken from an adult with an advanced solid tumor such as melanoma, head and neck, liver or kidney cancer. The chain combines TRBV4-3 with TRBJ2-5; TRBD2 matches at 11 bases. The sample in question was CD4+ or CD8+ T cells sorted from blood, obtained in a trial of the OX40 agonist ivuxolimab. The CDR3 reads CASSPSGTSGETQYF. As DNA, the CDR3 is TGCGCCAGCAGCCCGTCCGGGACTAGCGGAGAGACCCAGTACTTC.